This note documents a single T cell receptor beta chain sequence. Its antigen is unidentified. The data are from a study of circulating and synovial CD4+ cells in juvenile arthritis. Broader study findings: Circulating pathogenic-like lymphocytes shared a substantially higher fraction of CDR3 sequences with synovium than bulk blood. Vbeta family usage analysis did not detect the pathogenic-like versus bulk difference. Some such blood samples were as oligoclonal as synovium.

Here immunoSEQ multiplex PCR was the method, and the copy in TCRdb shows in-frame clones only, minus some. The table has tens of thousands of clones, 90% to 95% seen once. Patients with active juvenile idiopathic arthritis donated these samples. Germline V CDR1 and CDR2: SGDLS, YYNGEE. Between the trimmed V and J ends, which lost 3 bases and 1 base, there was a span of 16 bases. The CDR3 is 17 residues long. Sequencing was done on a sample of CD4+ T cells from blood. This receptor was taken from a human donor with juvenile idiopathic arthritis. This rearrangement joins TRBV9 to TRBJ2-2; perhaps TRBD1 as D (6 bases). The CDR3 bases are TGTGCCAGCAGCGGATACCTGGACAGTCTGAACACCGGGGAGCTGTTTTTT. Translated: CASSGYLDSLNTGELFF.